What follows are 12 T cell receptor beta chains derived from one specimen sequenced in a study of cytomegalovirus exposure and HLA in healthy donors. 60 Vbeta and 13 Jbeta primers were used in PCR. Only in-frame clones appear in the TCRdb table, and some are missing; sequencing was by immunoSEQ multiplex PCR. The top ten clones hold 20% to 25% of a sample with over 30,000 clones, around 60% of them seen once. The material sequenced was PBMCs. All receptors derive from a man aged 45-65 years in good health and CMV-seropositive.

This chain uses TRBV28 with TRBJ1-5, with a weak D call TRBD1 (6 bases). Germline V gene lookup returns CDR1 MDHEN and CDR2 SYDVKM. This CDR3 spans 15 amino acids. V lost 4 bases, J lost 7 bases, and 17 bases lay in between. The CDR3 DNA follows: TGTGCCAGCAGTTGGACAGTCCCGCGGTCCCAGCCCCAGCATTTT. The encoded protein is CASSWTVPRSQPQHF.

The V gene is TRBV6-6, the J gene TRBJ1-2, with TRBD1 identical over 7 bases. Germline trimming cut 2 bases from V and 7 bases from J; bases unmatched to any gene: 7. Per the germline V gene, CDR1 is MNHNY and CDR2 is SVGAGI (reference sequence). This CDR3 is built from 14 residues. The CDR3 region is CASSYPFAGGGYTF. CDR3 coding DNA: TGTGCCAGCAGTTACCCCTTCGCAGGGGGTGGCTACACCTTC.

DNA for the CDR3: TGTGCCAGCAGATGCGGGAGCTGCTGCTACGAGCAGTACTTC. Its protein is CASRCGSCCYEQYF. The chain is built from TRBV25-1 and TRBJ2-7; 7 positions agree with TRBD2. In germline, CDR1 is MGHDK, CDR2 SYGVNS. V lost 6 bases, J lost 3 bases, and 8 bases stayed unmatched. The CDR3 consists of 14 residues.

CDR3 protein: CASSPRGPTSSYNEQFF. For the CDR3, the DNA is TGCGCCAGCAGTCCCAGGGGGCCGACGAGCTCCTACAATGAGCAGTTCTTC. V and J are TRBV5-1 and TRBJ2-1; 8 nucleotides line up with TRBD1. This CDR3 is 17 amino acids long. CDR1 is SGHRS, CDR2 YFSETQ, per germline. Losses at the gene ends were 5 bases for V and 0 bases for J; bases not matched to a gene: 10. The full variable domain, completed using reference TRBV5-1 and TRBJ2-1, is KAGVTQTPRYLIKTRGQQVTLSCSPISGHRSVSWYQQTPGQGLQFLFEYFSETQRNKGNFPGRFSGRQFSNSRSEMNVSTLELGDSALYLCASSPRGPTSSYNEQFFGPGTRLTVL.

The rearrangement uses TRBV30 and TRBJ1-2; no reliable D call. The CDR3 consists of 13 residues. Germline assignment: CDR1 GTSNPN and CDR2 SVGIG (reference sequence). V dropped 5 bases and J dropped 5 bases, with 15 bases sitting between them. The CDR3 region has the DNA TGTGCCTGGGCCCGGGCGGGGTTTTATGGCTACACCTTC. It is translated as CAWARAGFYGYTF.

The chain has TRBV7-2 and TRBJ1-1, with unresolved D. This CDR3 comprises 14 residues. Germline CDR1 is SGHTA and CDR2 is FQGNSA. V lost 1 base and J lost 4, with 10 bases in between. The CDR3 nucleotides are TGTGCCAGCAGCTTAGACGGACTGAGCACTGAAGCTTTCTTT. Residues: CASSLDGLSTEAFF.

The J gene is TRBJ2-1, the V gene TRBV5-6; TRBD2 aligns across 11 bases. The V gene's germline CDR1 is SGHDT and CDR2 YYEEEE. V lost 4 bases, J lost 10 bases, and 13 bases stayed unmatched. The CDR3 is 16 amino acids. The CDR3 sequence is CASSLIAGGPGEEQFF. In nucleotides, the CDR3 is TGTGCCAGCAGCCTCATAGCGGGAGGGCCGGGTGAAGAGCAGTTCTTC.

The chain carries TRBV28 and TRBJ1-1; D not certain. V was cut by 7 bases and J by 5 bases, with 11 bases left in between. CDR3 length: 12 residues. Germline CDR1 is MDHEN and CDR2 is SYDVKM. CDR3 DNA: TGTGCCAGCACCCTAGGAGCGACTGAAGCTTTCTTT. It yields the protein CASTLGATEAFF.

The chain links TRBV5-1 to TRBJ2-7, with D perhaps matching TRBD1 (6 bases). Germline CDR1 reads SGHRS; CDR2 reads YFSETQ. The CDR3 loop spans 15 amino acids. The V end lost 4 bases, the J end lost 3 bases, and 17 bases lay between the germline ends. The CDR3 loop reads CASSRFPGQGYEQYF. The CDR3 DNA reads TGCGCCAGCAGCAGATTCCCGGGACAAGGCTACGAGCAGTACTTC.

The genes are TRBV7-2 and TRBJ1-2; possibly TRBD1 for D (6 bases). CDR1 is SGHTA, CDR2 FQGNSA, per germline. The CDR3 is made up of 14 amino acids. The V gene lost 5 bases and the J gene lost 2 bases, with 12 bases spanning the gap. The CDR3 DNA sequence: TGTGCCAGCAGCAGGCGGACAGCGAACTATGGCTACACCTTC. Translated: CASSRRTANYGYTF.

The table lists this clone with a few counts. This chain joins TRBV5-6 and TRBJ2-3; the D is unclear. Trimming removed 0 bases at V and 1 base at J, with 9 bases between. Germline values: CDR1 SGHDT, CDR2 YYEEEE. The CDR3 loop spans 15 amino acids. The CDR3 sequence: CASSLDGPGTDTQYF. The DNA for the CDR3 is TGTGCCAGCAGCTTGGACGGTCCGGGCACAGATACGCAGTATTTT.

This clone was seen more than once but under ten times. The chain couples TRBV2 to TRBJ1-6, with 10 bases that match TRBD1. CDR3 length: 15 residues. The germline gives CDR1 SNHLY, CDR2 FYNNEI. Unmatched junction bases numbered 4, after V lost 2 bases and J lost 9 bases. The CDR3 sequence: CASSEKGQGISPLHF. The CDR3, as DNA: TGTGCCAGCAGTGAAAAGGGACAGGGGATTTCACCCCTCCACTTT. Full variable domain (missing parts from reference TRBV2 and TRBJ1-6): EPEVTQTPSHQVTQMGQEVILRCVPISNHLYFYWYRQILGQKVEFLVSFYNNEISEKSEIFDDQFSVERPDGSNFTLKIRSTKLEDSAMYFCASSEKGQGISPLHFGNGTRLTVT.